This entry is about one T cell receptor (beta chain). Antigen: not known. Germline V gene lookup returns CDR1 LNHDA and CDR2 SQIVND (reference sequence). CDR3 length equals 13 residues. With 5 bases clipped from V and 1 base from J, the junction kept 1 base outside the gene matches. Use of 60 Vbeta and 13 Jbeta primers characterized the PCR. Sequencing was performed with immunoSEQ multiplex PCR; in TCRdb, only in-frame clones are kept and a portion is missing. Seen here are 200,000 or so clones, roughly four fifths observed once, and the top ten hold around 2.1%. The data were taken from a study of cytomegalovirus exposure and HLA in healthy donors. Study-level points and caveats: Presence/absence results assume similar sequencing depth per donor, which may not hold. Later analysis demonstrated an association between a missense DCLRE1C variant and TCR beta V- and J-gene trimming. Per published reports, the classifier diagnosed cytomegalovirus status with high specificity and sensitivity.

Sequences were obtained from PBMCs. The rearrangement links TRBV19 to TRBJ1-1; 7 bases map to TRBD1. The sequence was collected from a woman aged 18-29 years in good health and CMV-seropositive. CDR3 sequence: CASSPGGNTEAFF. The CDR3 DNA is TGTGCCAGTAGTCCAGGGGGGAACACTGAAGCTTTCTTT.